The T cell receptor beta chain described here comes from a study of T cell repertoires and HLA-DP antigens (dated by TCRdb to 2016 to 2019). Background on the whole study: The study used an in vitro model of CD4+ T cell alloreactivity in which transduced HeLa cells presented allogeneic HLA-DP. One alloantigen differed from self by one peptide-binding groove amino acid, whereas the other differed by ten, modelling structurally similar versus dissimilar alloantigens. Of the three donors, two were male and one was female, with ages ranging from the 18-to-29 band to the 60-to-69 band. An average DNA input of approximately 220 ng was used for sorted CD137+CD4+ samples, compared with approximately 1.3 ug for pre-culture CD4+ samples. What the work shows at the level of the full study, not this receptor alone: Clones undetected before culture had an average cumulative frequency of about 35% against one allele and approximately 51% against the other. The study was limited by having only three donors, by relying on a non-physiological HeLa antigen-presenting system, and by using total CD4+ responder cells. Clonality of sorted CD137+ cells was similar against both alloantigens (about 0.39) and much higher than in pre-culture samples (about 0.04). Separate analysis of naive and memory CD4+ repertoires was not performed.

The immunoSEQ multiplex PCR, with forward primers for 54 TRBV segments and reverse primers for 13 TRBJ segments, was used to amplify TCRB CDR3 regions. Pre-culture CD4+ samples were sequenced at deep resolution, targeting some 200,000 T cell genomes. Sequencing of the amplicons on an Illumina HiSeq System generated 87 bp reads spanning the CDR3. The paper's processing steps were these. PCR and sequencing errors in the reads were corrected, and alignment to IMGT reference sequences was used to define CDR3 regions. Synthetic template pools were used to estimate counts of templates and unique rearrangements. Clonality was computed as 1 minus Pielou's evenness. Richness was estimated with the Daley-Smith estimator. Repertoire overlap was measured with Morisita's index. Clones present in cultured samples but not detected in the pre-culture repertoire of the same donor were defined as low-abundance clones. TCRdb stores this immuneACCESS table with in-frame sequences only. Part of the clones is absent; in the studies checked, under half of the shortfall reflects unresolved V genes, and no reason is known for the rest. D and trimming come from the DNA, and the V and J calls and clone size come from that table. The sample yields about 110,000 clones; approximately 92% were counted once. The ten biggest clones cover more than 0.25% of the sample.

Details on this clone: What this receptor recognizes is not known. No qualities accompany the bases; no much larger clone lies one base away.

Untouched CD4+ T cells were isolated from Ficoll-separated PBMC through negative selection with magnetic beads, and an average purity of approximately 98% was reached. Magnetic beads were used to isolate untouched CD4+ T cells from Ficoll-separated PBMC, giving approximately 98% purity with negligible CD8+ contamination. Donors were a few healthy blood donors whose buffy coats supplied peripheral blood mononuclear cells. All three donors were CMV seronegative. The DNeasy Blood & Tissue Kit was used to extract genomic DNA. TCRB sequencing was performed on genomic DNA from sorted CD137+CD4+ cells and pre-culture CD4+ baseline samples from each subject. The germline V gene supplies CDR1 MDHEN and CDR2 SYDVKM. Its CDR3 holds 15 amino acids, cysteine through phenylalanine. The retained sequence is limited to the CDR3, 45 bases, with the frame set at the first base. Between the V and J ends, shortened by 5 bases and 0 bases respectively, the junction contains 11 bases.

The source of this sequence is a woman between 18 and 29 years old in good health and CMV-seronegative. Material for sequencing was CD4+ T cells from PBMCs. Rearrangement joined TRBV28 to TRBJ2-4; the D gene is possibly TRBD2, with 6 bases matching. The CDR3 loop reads CASSELATAKNIQYF. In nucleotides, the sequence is TGTGCCAGCAGTGAGCTAGCGACAGCCAAAAACATTCAGTACTTC.